The sequence of this T cell receptor (beta chain) was determined in a study of T-cell reconstitution after alpha-beta-depleted transplantation in children. This clonotype was counted many times. Antigen specificity is unknown. General study results and limits: Several patients had high TCRbeta diversity at day 60; it came from surviving recipient T cells and thymic progenitors. Among T cells one year after transplant, newly produced cells accounted for most counts and diversity.

Unique molecular identifiers featured in how the TCRbeta library was prepared. TCRdb reanalysed the PCR reads using MiXCR and keeps one entry per CDR3 protein. The sample lists approximately 300,000 distinct CDR3 sequences, about 9.9% occurring once. The length of the CDR3 is 16 residues. Trimming pared 0 bases from V and 3 bases from J, leaving 15 bases between. CDR1 is ENHRY and CDR2 is SYGVKD in the germline V gene. The chain is built from TRBV10-3 and TRBJ2-7, with a possible D match to TRBD1 (5 bases). This receptor was obtained from a male patient aged 2 to 10 who had a stem cell transplant for chronic granulomatous disease, so the T cells may come from the graft donor. Source: peripheral blood, taken 180 days after TCRalphabeta/CD19-depleted stem cell transplant. The CDR3 bases are TGTGCCATCAGTGAGTCGATAGGCAGGGTAAACTACGAGCAGTACTTC. This translates into CAISESIGRVNYEQYF.